These 8 T cell receptor beta chains came from one sample sequenced in a study of blood T cell repertoires in COVID-19. This table comes from immunoSEQ multiplex PCR, and its TCRdb copy is limited to in-frame clones, with some not included. The sample yields under 300,000 clones, roughly four fifths seen once. Sample: peripheral blood. The receptors originated from a woman aged 18 to 35 with acute or convalescent COVID-19.

V and J are TRBV6-2 or TRBV6-3 and TRBJ2-2; 12 bases match TRBD2. Germline trimming cut 4 bases from V and 3 bases from J; bases unmatched to any gene: 6. Germline CDR1 and CDR2: MNHEY and SVGEGT. This CDR3 comprises 17 residues. Here the CDR3 DNA reads TGTGCCAGCAGTTTTCTAGCGGGAGGGCCGGACACCGGGGAGCTGTTTTTT. The encoded protein is CASSFLAGGPDTGELFF.

The V gene is TRBV10-3, the J gene TRBJ2-1; 11 nucleotides align to TRBD2. CDR1 is ENHRY and CDR2 is SYGVKD in the germline V gene. With V trimmed by 3 bases and J by 3 bases, 7 bases remained unmatched. The CDR3 is 17 residues long. CDR3 DNA: TGTGCCATCAGTGACCCACTTACTAGCGGGAGCTACAATGAGCAGTTCTTC. This encodes CAISDPLTSGSYNEQFF.

This clone has just one count. V and J are TRBV11-2 and TRBJ2-4; unclear D gene. Germline CDR1 and CDR2: SGHAT and FQNNGV. The V gene lost 2 bases and the J gene lost 0 bases, with 11 bases spanning the gap. This CDR3 has 16 amino acids. The CDR3 DNA sequence: TGTGCCAGCAGCTTACGATCCGAGCTAGCCAAAAACATTCAGTACTTC. Protein sequence: CASSLRSELAKNIQYF.

CDR3 bases: TGCAGCGCCCAACAAACGGGTATAGGAGCAACTAATGAAAAACTGTTTTTT. Translating gives CSAQQTGIGATNEKLFF. The genes are TRBV29-1 and TRBJ1-4, with D unresolved. CDR1 and CDR2 from the germline V gene are SQVTM and ANQGSEA. V lost 7 bases, J lost 0 bases, and 21 bases lay in between. The length of the CDR3 is 17 residues.

V gene TRBV6-5 combines with J gene TRBJ2-2, with TRBD1 matching over 7 bases. The germline V gene has CDR1 MNHEY and CDR2 SVGAGI. CDR3 length equals 15 residues. V lost 6 bases to trimming and J lost 5 bases; unmatched junction nucleotides: 9. The CDR3 spells CASSQQGIRTGELFF. The DNA for the CDR3 is TGTGCCAGCAGCCAACAGGGGATTCGGACCGGGGAGCTGTTTTTT.

The rearrangement joins TRBV30 to TRBJ2-2; the D gene is possibly TRBD1 (5 bases). V was shortened by 2 bases and J by 6 bases, with 10 bases between the two germline ends. The V gene's germline CDR1 is GTSNPN and CDR2 SVGIG (reference sequence). The CDR3 spans 13 residues. The CDR3 sequence: CAWSPQASGELFF. The DNA of the CDR3 is TGTGCCTGGAGTCCACAGGCGTCCGGGGAGCTGTTTTTT.

The genes are TRBV10-3 and TRBJ1-1; perhaps TRBD1 as D (6 bases). The CDR3 runs to 15 residues. V was clipped by 5 bases and J by 1 base, with 14 bases between them. Germline V lookup: CDR1 ENHRY, CDR2 SYGVKD. The CDR3 loop is CAISPGGAKNTEAFF. For the CDR3, the DNA is TGTGCCATCAGTCCTGGGGGGGCGAAGAACACTGAAGCTTTCTTT.

The CDR3 sequence is CASSQRRGPDTQYF. CDR3 DNA sequence: TGTGCCAGCAGCCAAAGGAGGGGGCCAGATACGCAGTATTTT. The chain recombines TRBV3-1 (or the pseudogene TRBV3-2) with TRBJ2-3; maybe TRBD1 (7 bases). Germline V gene sequence: CDR1 LGHDT, CDR2 YNNKEL (reference sequence). Trimming took off 2 bases at V and 4 bases at J, with 10 bases between the two ends. The CDR3 has 14 residues.